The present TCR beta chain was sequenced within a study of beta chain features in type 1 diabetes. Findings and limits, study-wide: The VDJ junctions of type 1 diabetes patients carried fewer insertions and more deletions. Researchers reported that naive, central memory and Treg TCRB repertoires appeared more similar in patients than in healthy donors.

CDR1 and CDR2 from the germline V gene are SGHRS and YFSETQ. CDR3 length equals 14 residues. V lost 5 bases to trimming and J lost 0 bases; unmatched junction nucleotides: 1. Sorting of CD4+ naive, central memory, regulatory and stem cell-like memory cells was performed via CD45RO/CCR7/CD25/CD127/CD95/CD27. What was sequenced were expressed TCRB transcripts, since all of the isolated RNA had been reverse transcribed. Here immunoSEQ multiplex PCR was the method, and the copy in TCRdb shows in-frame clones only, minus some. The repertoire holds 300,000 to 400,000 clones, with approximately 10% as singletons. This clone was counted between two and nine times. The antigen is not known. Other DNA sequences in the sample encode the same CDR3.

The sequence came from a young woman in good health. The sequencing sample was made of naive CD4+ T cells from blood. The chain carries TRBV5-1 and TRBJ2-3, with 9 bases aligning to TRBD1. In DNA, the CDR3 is TGCGCCAGCAGTACAGGGGGCAGCACAGATACGCAGTATTTT. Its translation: CASSTGGSTDTQYF.